A single sample is the source of the 29 T cell receptor beta chains below, sequenced in a study of metastatic and nonmetastatic thyroid tumors. TCRdb re-analyzed the PCR reads using MiXCR. In the table there are 70,000 or so clones, 11% to 15% of which are singletons. All patients reached thyroid surgery having received no treatment beforehand. Sequenced material: blood. Source of these receptors: a male donor with papillary thyroid cancer or a benign thyroid nodule (not recorded which). Some clones in this sample may be carry-over from other donors' samples.

This clone was counted ten times or more. The chain links TRBV19 to TRBJ1-2; the match to TRBD1 covers 7 bases. CDR1 and CDR2 (germline): LNHDA, SQIVND (reference sequence). This CDR3 has 10 residues. The CDR3, as DNA: TGTGCTTCGGGACAGCAAGGCTACACCTTC. It codes for CASGQQGYTF.

This clone has just a few counts. A much larger clone lies one base from this, so it may be a read error. The J gene is TRBJ2-5, the V gene TRBV7-9; the D gene is possibly TRBD1 (6 bases). Germline assignment: CDR1 SEHNR and CDR2 FQNEAQ (reference sequence). The CDR3 totals 13 residues. V gave up 9 bases and J gave up 3 bases, with 14 bases separating them. CDR3 nucleotides: TGTGCCAGTAACGACAGGTTAGAAGAGACCCAGTACTTC. It encodes CASNDRLEETQYF.

The chain uses TRBV28 and TRBJ2-2; D might be TRBD1 (6 bases). Germline V lookup: CDR1 MDHEN, CDR2 SYDVKM. V shed 6 bases and J shed 7 bases, with 18 bases lying between them. This CDR3 has 15 residues. The CDR3 sequence is CASSLWTVYNGELFF. The CDR3 nucleotides are TGTGCCAGCAGCCTATGGACAGTGTACAACGGGGAGCTGTTTTTT.

Written as DNA, the CDR3 is TGCGCCAGCACCCAAGGGATCGGGGAATACGAGCAGTACTTC. This translates into CASTQGIGEYEQYF. The rearrangement links TRBV5-1 to TRBJ2-7, with D maybe TRBD2 (5 bases). Trimming removed 6 bases at V and 4 bases at J, with 17 bases between. The CDR3 spans 14 residues. The germline CDR1 and CDR2 sequences are SGHRS and YFSETQ. Looking up the rest from reference TRBV5-1 and TRBJ2-7 gives the full variable domain: KAGVTQTPRYLIKTRGQQVTLSCSPISGHRSVSWYQQTPGQGLQFLFEYFSETQRNKGNFPGRFSGRQFSNSRSEMNVSTLELGDSALYLCASTQGIGEYEQYFGPGTRLTVT.

V usage is TRBV7-9 and J usage is TRBJ1-1, with D possibly being TRBD1 (6 bases). Germline loops: CDR1 SEHNR, CDR2 FQNEAQ (reference sequence). Trimming removed 5 bases from V and 10 bases from J, with 23 bases in between. The CDR3 length is 15 residues. CDR3 loop: CASSPQGGGKAGAFF. Written as DNA, the CDR3 is TGTGCCAGCAGCCCACAGGGAGGCGGTAAAGCTGGAGCTTTCTTT.

This chain connects TRBV4-1 to TRBJ2-7; no reliable D call. The germline V and J ends were trimmed by 2 bases and 4 bases, with 9 bases remaining between them. CDR3 size: 13 residues. Germline V gives CDR1 MGHRA, CDR2 YSYEKL. In nucleotides, the CDR3 is TGCGCCAGCAGCCAATTACGTGGGTACGAGCAGTACTTC. Protein product: CASSQLRGYEQYF.

As for this clone: An end of the junction does not agree with germline; a read error may underlie this. The V and J genes are TRBV6-9 and TRBJ2-3, with 9 bases aligning to TRBD1. The CDR3 runs to 17 residues. Looked up from germline, CDR1 is MNHGY and CDR2 is SVAAGI. The CDR3 DNA is TGTGCCAGCAGTTACCCGGGACAGGGTGGGGGCGTGGATACGAAGTATTTT. It is translated as CASSYPGQGGGVDTKYF.

This clone was detected many times. This chain links TRBV30 with TRBJ2-5; TRBD1 might be the D (6 bases). CDR3 size: 13 residues. Trimming took 5 bases from V and 1 from J, leaving 11 bases between them. The germline CDR1 and CDR2 sequences are GTSNPN and SVGIG (reference sequence). CDR3 bases: TGTGCCTGGGCTACAGGGTCCCAAGAGACCCAGTACTTC. Translating it yields CAWATGSQETQYF.

This clone was detected many times. The DNA for the CDR3 is TGTGCCAGCGCGACGGGTTTGAACACTGAAGCTTTCTTT. Its translation is CASATGLNTEAFF. The chain joins TRBV19 to TRBJ1-1; unclear D gene. With 9 bases removed from V and 0 bases from J, the gap between germline ends came to 11 bases. The CDR3 loop spans 13 amino acids. Germline CDR1 LNHDA, CDR2 SQIVND (reference sequence).

This clone was detected many times. J is TRBJ2-5 and V is TRBV7-2; TRBD2 agrees at 7 bases. The CDR3 loop spans 17 amino acids. The germline V gene encodes CDR1 SGHTA and CDR2 FQGNSA. With V trimmed by 3 bases and J by 2 bases, 12 bases remained unmatched. As DNA, the CDR3 is TGTGCCAGCAGCTTTGGGGGGAGGGCCCTACTTCAAGAGACCCAGTACTTC. This translates into CASSFGGRALLQETQYF.

This clone appeared many times. CDR3 DNA: TGCAGCGCCCAGTCGAAAACCTACGAGCAGTACTTC. Protein: CSAQSKTYEQYF. V gene TRBV29-1 combines with J gene TRBJ2-7; D uncertain. The CDR3 runs to 12 residues. V shed 7 bases and J shed 2 bases, with 12 bases lying between them. The germline V gene encodes CDR1 SQVTM and CDR2 ANQGSEA.

This chain connects TRBV11-2 to TRBJ2-7; possibly TRBD1 for D (5 bases). The CDR3 totals 17 residues. V was cut by 0 bases and J by 9 bases, with 24 bases left in between. Germline-derived CDR1 and CDR2 are SGHAT and FQNNGV. Here the CDR3 DNA reads TGTGCCAGCAGCTTAGATTTAGGGGTTCTAGAGCCTCTGGGGCAGTACTTC. Protein sequence: CASSLDLGVLEPLGQYF.

This clone was recorded at least ten times. The junction and the germline gene differ at one end; a read error may be behind it. Different DNA sequences within this sample yield the same CDR3. The gene calls are TRBV7-9 and TRBJ2-5; perhaps TRBD1 as D (5 bases). CDR1 is SEHNR, CDR2 FQNEAQ, per germline (reference sequence). There are 16 residues in the CDR3. The CDR3 loop is CASSLGFGRVGETQYF. The CDR3 nucleotides read TGTGCCAGTAGCTTAGGTTTCGGCAGGGTTGGGGAGACCCAGTACTTC.

This clone came up many times. The sample carries other DNA sequences with the same CDR3. This chain joins TRBV7-8 and TRBJ2-2; D ambiguous. Germline CDR1 SGHVS, CDR2 FQNEAQ. V lost 2 bases to trimming and J lost 4 bases, with 11 bases between them. The CDR3 is 15 residues long. The CDR3 spells CASSLRATPTGELFF. Here the CDR3 DNA reads TGTGCCAGCAGCTTAAGGGCGACCCCCACCGGGGAGCTGTTTTTT. The entire variable domain, with the rest obtained from reference TRBV7-8 and TRBJ2-2, is as follows: GAGVSQSPRYKVAKRGQDVALRCDPISGHVSLFWYQQALGQGPEFLTYFQNEAQLDKSGLPSDRFFAERPEGSVSTLKIQRTQQEDSAVYLCASSLRATPTGELFFGEGSRLTVL.

This clone was seen many times. The genes are TRBV28 and TRBJ2-3; 12 bases fit TRBD2. Germline V CDR1 and CDR2: MDHEN, SYDVKM. V trimming: 5 bases; J trimming: 5 bases; junction bases outside the gene matches: 5. The CDR3 runs 15 residues. The chain's CDR3 is CASSLAGGPKDTQYF. For the CDR3, the DNA is TGTGCCAGCAGTCTAGCGGGAGGGCCGAAAGATACGCAGTATTTT.

In this sample, this clone turned up many times. Its ends do not fully match the called genes, so a read error is possible. The chain has TRBV18 and TRBJ2-1, with 8 bases aligning to TRBD2. This CDR3 is 15 amino acids long. Germline CDR1 and CDR2: KGHSH and LQKENI. The CDR3 DNA follows: TGTGCCAGCTCAGCACCGGGACTAGGTCATTCCGAGCAGTTCTTC. Translating it yields CASSAPGLGHSEQFF.

CDR3 loop: CASSLGGTLNTGELFF. The CDR3, as DNA: TGTGCCAGCAGTTTGGGAGGGACGCTTAACACCGGGGAGCTGTTTTTT. The chain uses TRBV28 and TRBJ2-2; 7 nucleotides agree with TRBD2. This CDR3 region has 16 residues. After removal of 3 bases from V and 2 bases from J, the junction contained 6 bases not matched to a gene. CDR1 and CDR2 (germline): MDHEN, SYDVKM.

J is TRBJ1-1 and V is TRBV12-5; D might be TRBD1 (6 bases). CDR3 size: 11 residues. The V gene lost 6 bases and the J gene lost 14 bases, with 16 bases spanning the gap. Germline CDR1 LGHNT, CDR2 FRNRAP. The CDR3 region has the DNA TGTGCTAGTGGACACGGGGGCCAGAGATTCTTT. This codes for CASGHGGQRFF.

This clone was found many times. Other DNA sequences within the sample encode an identical CDR3. This chain joins TRBV9 and TRBJ2-3; D may correspond to TRBD1 or TRBD2 (5 bases each). The CDR3 has 12 residues. Germline CDR1 SGDLS, CDR2 YYNGEE. V was trimmed by 0 bases and J by 6 bases, leaving 5 bases between them. CDR3 coding DNA: TGTGCCAGCAGCGTAGGGGGGGATACGCAGTATTTT. This codes for CASSVGGDTQYF.

This clone was counted a few times. The chain has TRBV19 and TRBJ1-6; D gene ambiguous. CDR3 size: 14 residues. The germline CDR1 and CDR2 sequences are LNHDA and SQIVND (reference sequence). V dropped 2 bases and J dropped 6 bases, with 8 bases sitting between them. In nucleotides, the CDR3 is TGTGCCAGTAGTATAACATTGGGTAATTCACCCCTCCACTTT. Encoded protein: CASSITLGNSPLHF.

This clone occurred many times. In DNA form, the CDR3 reads TGTGCCAGCAGCTTAGCGTATTCCGGGCCCTACGAGCAGTACTTC. It codes for CASSLAYSGPYEQYF. V usage is TRBV7-9 and J usage is TRBJ2-7; D not certain. The CDR3 extends over 15 amino acids. Trimming pared 0 bases from V and 2 bases from J, leaving 11 bases between. Per the germline V gene, CDR1 is SEHNR and CDR2 is FQNEAQ (reference sequence). The variable domain in full, with the rest retrieved from reference TRBV7-9 and TRBJ2-7, is DTGVSQNPRHKITKRGQNVTFRCDPISEHNRLYWYRQTLGQGPEFLTYFQNEAQLEKSRLLSDRFSAERPKGSFSTLEIQRTEQGDSAMYLCASSLAYSGPYEQYFGPGTRLTVT.

In this sample, this clone turned up once. This chain joins TRBV5-1 and TRBJ1-1; D is unresolved. The V gene lost 0 bases and the J gene lost 7 bases, with 13 bases spanning the gap. Per germline, CDR1 SGHRS and CDR2 YFSETQ. The CDR3 extends over 14 amino acids. CDR3 coding DNA: TGCGCCAGCAGCTTGGTTTATAGTCAATATGAAGCTTTCTTT. Translating gives CASSLVYSQYEAFF.

This clone was observed a few times. This may arise from a read error, as a much more abundant clone is one base away. The chain recombines TRBV5-1 with TRBJ2-5; a possible D gene is TRBD1 (5 bases). The CDR3 is made up of 15 amino acids. Germline CDR1 is SGHRS and CDR2 is YFSETQ. With 4 bases removed from V and 5 bases from J, the gap between germline ends came to 18 bases. This chain's CDR3 is CASSPGITFKETQYF. For the CDR3, the DNA is TGCGCCAGCAGCCCAGGGATCACCTTCAAGGAGACCCAGTACTTC.

This clone was counted many times. This rearrangement joins TRBV27 to TRBJ2-7, with 7 bases aligning to TRBD1. The CDR3 length is 14 residues. Germline V gives CDR1 MNHEY, CDR2 SMNVEV (reference sequence). Germline trimming cut 5 bases from V and 3 bases from J; bases unmatched to any gene: 7. As DNA, the CDR3 is TGTGCCAGCAGTAGACAGGGATCCGTCTACGAGCAGTACTTC. Protein product: CASSRQGSVYEQYF.

There are a few counts of this clone. The junction departs from the called germline gene at one end, perhaps through a read error. Other nucleotide sequences in the sample specify the same CDR3. The chain joins TRBV5-4 to TRBJ2-2, with TRBD2 matching over 7 bases. The V gene's germline CDR1 is SGHNT and CDR2 YYREEE (reference sequence). This CDR3 has 15 residues. CDR3 loop: CASSLKLASTGELFF. CDR3 DNA: TGTGCCAGCAGCTTGAAACTAGCGAGCACCGGTGAGCTGTTTTTT.

Many counts were recorded for this clone. V is TRBV6-2 or TRBV6-3 and J is TRBJ2-7, with 7 bases fitting TRBD2. The germline gives CDR1 MNHEY, CDR2 SVGEGT. The CDR3 totals 15 residues. Trimming removed 4 bases from V and 2 bases from J; junction bases left unmatched: 8. CDR3 protein: CASSSSSREPYEQYF. CDR3 in DNA: TGTGCCAGCAGTTCCTCCTCGCGGGAGCCCTACGAGCAGTACTTC.

This chain uses TRBV19 with TRBJ2-7; D is possibly TRBD2 (6 bases). This CDR3 is 13 amino acids long. Trimming removed 6 bases from V and 3 bases from J, with 12 bases in between. CDR1 and CDR2 from the germline V gene are LNHDA and SQIVND (reference sequence). CDR3 DNA: TGTGCCAGTAGCAGACTAGGCAGCTACGAGCAGTACTTC. Encoded protein: CASSRLGSYEQYF.

This clone was counted many times. The chain employs TRBV20-1 and TRBJ1-2; D gene unclear. The CDR3 has 15 residues. V dropped 3 bases and J dropped 0 bases, with 14 bases sitting between them. Germline V gives CDR1 DFQATT, CDR2 SNEGSKA (reference sequence). The CDR3 loop is CSASPSQIPNYGYTF. CDR3 bases: TGCAGTGCTAGTCCGTCCCAGATCCCTAACTATGGCTACACCTTC.

This clone appeared a few times. A much larger clone lies one base from this, so it may be a read error. Additional DNA sequences in this sample encode the identical CDR3. V and J are TRBV19 and TRBJ2-1; 8 nucleotides agree with TRBD1. The CDR3 totals 15 residues. CDR1 LNHDA and CDR2 SQIVND come from the germline V gene (reference sequence). The CDR3, as DNA: TGTGCCAGTAGTATCCCAGGGGGCTTCTACAACGAGCAGTTCTTC. Amino acid sequence: CASSIPGGFYNEQFF.